The 7 T cell receptor beta chains below come from one sample, sequenced in a study of CD8+CD57+ T cells in acquired aplastic anemia. Profiling of TCR beta VDJ combinations and CDR3 sequences used genomic DNA as template. MiXCR, run by TCRdb on the reads, gives a single entry per CDR3 protein. The table lists 150,000 to 200,000 distinct CDR3 sequences, 64% of them singletons, with 46% in the top ten. Source material: sorted CD4+, CD8+, or CD8+CD57+ T cells (not recorded which) from PBMCs. The receptors here all came from a human donor with severe aplastic anemia or a healthy control (not recorded which).

The V call is TRBV2, the J call TRBJ2-5, with a tentative D call TRBD1 (5 bases). The CDR3 is 14 amino acids. The germline gives CDR1 SNHLY, CDR2 FYNNEI. The V end lost 1 base, the J end lost 3 bases, and 9 bases lay between the germline ends. The CDR3 here is CASSEEQGKETQYF. The CDR3 DNA follows: TGTGCCAGCAGTGAAGAGCAGGGTAAAGAGACCCAGTACTTC. Complete variable domain (other parts from reference TRBV2 and TRBJ2-5): EPEVTQTPSHQVTQMGQEVILRCVPISNHLYFYWYRQILGQKVEFLVSFYNNEISEKSEIFDDQFSVERPDGSNFTLKIRSTKLEDSAMYFCASSEEQGKETQYFGPGTRLLVL.

Regarding this clonotype: This may come from a read error, since a much larger clone is one base off. The DNA is omitted, as the CDR3 cannot be located on it reliably, and the CDR3 follows TCRdb's listing. The chain links TRBV25-1 to TRBJ2-7. The germline CDR1 and CDR2 sequences are MGHDK and SYGVNS. The CDR3 is 20 amino acids long, termini counted. CDR3: CVSSIYLCSVEGGSSYEQYF.

The V call is TRBV3-1, the J call TRBJ2-1; a weak D match, TRBD2 (6 bases). V lost 4 bases and J 1 base, leaving 11 bases between the germline ends. There are 15 residues in the CDR3. Germline CDR1 reads LGHDT; CDR2 reads YNNKEL (reference sequence). As DNA, the CDR3 is TGTGCCAGCAGCCCCATGGGGGGTTCCTACAATGAGCAGTTCTTC. This encodes CASSPMGGSYNEQFF.

This clonotype was counted many times. This rearrangement joins TRBV12-3 or TRBV12-4 to TRBJ1-2, with 7 bases aligning to TRBD1. Trimming removed 8 bases from V and 4 bases from J; junction bases left unmatched: 16. This CDR3 spans 16 amino acids. The CDR3 DNA reads as TGTGCCAGCTTGGGGATCGACAGGGTAGGGCTCTATGGCTACACCTTC. Translated: CASLGIDRVGLYGYTF.

The J gene is TRBJ2-7, the V gene TRBV10-3; TRBD1 matches 12 bases. The CDR3 covers 17 residues. The J segment lost 3 bases and the V segment lost 6 bases, leaving 12 bases of the junction unmatched. CDR1 is ENHRY and CDR2 is SYGVKD in the germline V gene. DNA of the CDR3: TGTGCCATCAGCCGGAAGGGACAGGGGGCGGGAAGCTACGAGCAGTACTTC. Its translation: CAISRKGQGAGSYEQYF.

Turning to this clonotype: Relative to the germline gene, one junction end is altered; a read error may explain this. The rearrangement joins TRBV5-5 to TRBJ1-2; D may be TRBD1 (6 bases). Germline V gene sequence: CDR1 SGHKS, CDR2 YYEKEE (reference sequence). This CDR3 is built from 15 residues. CDR3 DNA sequence: TGTGCCAGCAGCTTGTTCCGGGACACTAACTATGGCTACACCTTT. Its translation: CASSLFRDTNYGYTF.

This clonotype was picked up a small number of times. The chain employs TRBV20-1 and TRBJ1-1; D might be TRBD1 (5 bases). In germline, CDR1 is DFQATT, CDR2 SNEGSKA (reference sequence). The CDR3 has 15 amino acids. V lost 0 bases and J lost 4, with 15 bases in between. The CDR3 DNA follows: TGCAGTGCTAGAGATCACAAGGGGTTGGGCACTGAAGCTTTCTTT. Its protein product is CSARDHKGLGTEAFF.